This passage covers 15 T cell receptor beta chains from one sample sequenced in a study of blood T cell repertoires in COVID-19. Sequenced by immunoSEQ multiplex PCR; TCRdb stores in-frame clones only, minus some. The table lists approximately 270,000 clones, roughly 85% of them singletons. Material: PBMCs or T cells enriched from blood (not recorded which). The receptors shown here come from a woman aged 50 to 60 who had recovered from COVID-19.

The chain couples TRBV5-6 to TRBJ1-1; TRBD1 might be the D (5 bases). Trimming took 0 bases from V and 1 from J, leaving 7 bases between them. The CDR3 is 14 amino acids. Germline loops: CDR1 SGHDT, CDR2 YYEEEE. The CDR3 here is CASSLGRENTEAFF. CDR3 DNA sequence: TGTGCCAGCAGCTTGGGCAGGGAGAACACTGAAGCTTTCTTT.

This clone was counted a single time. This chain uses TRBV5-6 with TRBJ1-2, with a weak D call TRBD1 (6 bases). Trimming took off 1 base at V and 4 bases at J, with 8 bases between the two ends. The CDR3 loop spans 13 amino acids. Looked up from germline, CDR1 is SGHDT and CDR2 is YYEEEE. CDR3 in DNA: TGTGCCAGCAGCTTGAACAGGGCCTATGGCTACACCTTC. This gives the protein CASSLNRAYGYTF.

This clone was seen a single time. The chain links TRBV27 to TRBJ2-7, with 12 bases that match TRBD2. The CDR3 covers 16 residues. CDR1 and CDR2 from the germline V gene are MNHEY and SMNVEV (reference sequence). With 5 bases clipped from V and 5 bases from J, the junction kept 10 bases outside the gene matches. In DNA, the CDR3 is TGTGCCAGCAGTCCCCCCCGACTAGCGGGAGTCAACGAGCAGTACTTC. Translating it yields CASSPPRLAGVNEQYF.

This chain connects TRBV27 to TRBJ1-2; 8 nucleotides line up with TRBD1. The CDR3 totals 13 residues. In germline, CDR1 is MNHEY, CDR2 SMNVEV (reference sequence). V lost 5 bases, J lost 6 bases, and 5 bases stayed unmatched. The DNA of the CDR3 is TGTGCCAGCAGTCCCCCCAGGGGGCATGGCTACACCTTC. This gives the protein CASSPPRGHGYTF.

The CDR3 region has the DNA TGCAGTGCTGCCGGGACAGAGCAGTTCTTC. The encoded protein is CSAAGTEQFF. The J gene is TRBJ2-1, the V gene TRBV20-1; a weak D match, TRBD1 (6 bases). The CDR3 totals 10 residues. Germline V gene sequence: CDR1 DFQATT, CDR2 SNEGSKA (reference sequence). Trimming removed 5 bases at V and 10 bases at J, with 9 bases between.

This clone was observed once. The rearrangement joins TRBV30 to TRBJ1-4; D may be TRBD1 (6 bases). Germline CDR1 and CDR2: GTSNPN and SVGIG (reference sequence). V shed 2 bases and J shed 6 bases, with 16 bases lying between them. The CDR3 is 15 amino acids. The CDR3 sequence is CAWSPPDSLYEKLFF. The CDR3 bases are TGTGCCTGGAGTCCCCCGGACAGCTTATATGAAAAACTGTTTTTT.

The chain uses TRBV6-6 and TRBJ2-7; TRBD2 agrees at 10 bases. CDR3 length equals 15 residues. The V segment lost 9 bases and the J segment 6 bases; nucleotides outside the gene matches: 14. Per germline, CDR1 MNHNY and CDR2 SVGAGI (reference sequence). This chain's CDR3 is CASNLGTSAIGEQYF. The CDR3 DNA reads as TGTGCCAGTAATCTCGGGACTAGCGCGATCGGCGAGCAGTACTTC.

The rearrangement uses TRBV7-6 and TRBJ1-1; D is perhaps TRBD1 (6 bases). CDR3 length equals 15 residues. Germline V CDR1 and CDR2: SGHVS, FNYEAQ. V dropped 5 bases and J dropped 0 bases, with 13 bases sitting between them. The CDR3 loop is CASSQGTLMNTEAFF. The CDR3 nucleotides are TGTGCCAGCAGCCAGGGGACCCTCATGAACACTGAAGCTTTCTTT.

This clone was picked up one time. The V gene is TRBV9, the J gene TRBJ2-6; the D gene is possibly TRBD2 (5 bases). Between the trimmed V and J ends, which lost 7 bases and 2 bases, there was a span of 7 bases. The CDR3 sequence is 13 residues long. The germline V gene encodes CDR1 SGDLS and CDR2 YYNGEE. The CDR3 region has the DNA TGTGCCAGCGGGAGAACTGGGGCCAACGTCCTGACTTTC. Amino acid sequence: CASGRTGANVLTF.

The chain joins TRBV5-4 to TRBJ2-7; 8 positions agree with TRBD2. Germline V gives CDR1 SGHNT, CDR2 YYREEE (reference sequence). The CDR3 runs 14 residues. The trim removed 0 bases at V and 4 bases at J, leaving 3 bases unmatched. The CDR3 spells CASSLGTSRYEQYF. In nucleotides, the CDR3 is TGTGCCAGCAGCTTGGGGACTAGCCGATACGAGCAGTACTTC.

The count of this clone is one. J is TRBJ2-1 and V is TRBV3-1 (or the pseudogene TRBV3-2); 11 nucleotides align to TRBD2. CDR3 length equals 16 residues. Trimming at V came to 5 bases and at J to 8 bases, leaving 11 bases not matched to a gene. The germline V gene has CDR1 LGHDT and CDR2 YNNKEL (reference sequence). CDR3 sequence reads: CASSTPGTSGGYEQFF. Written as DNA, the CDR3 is TGTGCCAGCAGCACTCCCGGGACTAGCGGCGGCTATGAGCAGTTCTTC.

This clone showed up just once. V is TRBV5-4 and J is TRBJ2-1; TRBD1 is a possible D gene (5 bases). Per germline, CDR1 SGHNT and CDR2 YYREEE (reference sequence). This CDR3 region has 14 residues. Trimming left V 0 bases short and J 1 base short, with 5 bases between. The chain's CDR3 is CASSLGQSYNEQFF. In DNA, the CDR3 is TGTGCCAGCAGCTTGGGACAGTCCTACAATGAGCAGTTCTTC.

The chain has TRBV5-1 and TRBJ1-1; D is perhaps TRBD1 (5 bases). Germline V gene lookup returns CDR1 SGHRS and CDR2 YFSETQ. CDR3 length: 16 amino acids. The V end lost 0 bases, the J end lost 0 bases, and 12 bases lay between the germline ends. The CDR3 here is CASSLDPRAMNTEAFF. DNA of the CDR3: TGCGCCAGCAGCTTGGACCCCAGGGCCATGAACACTGAAGCTTTCTTT.

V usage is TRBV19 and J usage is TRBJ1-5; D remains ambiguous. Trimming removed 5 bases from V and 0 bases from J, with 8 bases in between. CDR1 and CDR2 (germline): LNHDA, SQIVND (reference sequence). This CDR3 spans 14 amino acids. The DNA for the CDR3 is TGTGCCAGTAGTTTAATTTCTAGCAATCAGCCCCAGCATTTT. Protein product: CASSLISSNQPQHF.

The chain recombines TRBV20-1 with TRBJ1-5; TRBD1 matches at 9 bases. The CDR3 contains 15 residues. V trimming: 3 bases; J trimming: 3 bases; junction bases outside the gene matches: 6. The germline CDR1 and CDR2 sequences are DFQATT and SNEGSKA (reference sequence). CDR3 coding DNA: TGCAGTGCTAGTCCCGGGACAGGGTTCAATCAGCCCCAGCATTTT. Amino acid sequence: CSASPGTGFNQPQHF.